This entry lists 18 T cell receptor beta chains sequenced from one sample in a study of cytomegalovirus exposure and HLA in healthy donors. A multiplex PCR was run with 60 Vbeta primers and 13 Jbeta primers. Generated by immunoSEQ multiplex PCR, the TCRdb table keeps only in-frame clones and is missing some. The sample shows some 90,000 clones, 80% of them seen only once. Sequencing was performed on PBMCs. Receptors originate from a woman aged 50 to 60 in good health and CMV-seropositive.

The chain combines TRBV5-4 with TRBJ2-2; TRBD2 agrees at 7 bases. J lost 1 base, V lost 2 bases, and 2 bases had no gene match. The CDR3 runs to 15 residues. CDR1 is SGHNT and CDR2 is YYREEE in the germline V gene (reference sequence). For the CDR3, the DNA is TGTGCCAGCAGCTTCCAGCGGGGGAACACCGGGGAGCTGTTTTTT. Translation: CASSFQRGNTGELFF.

The CDR3 sequence is CASSVGQGASFPLHF. CDR3 DNA: TGTGCCAGCAGCGTTGGACAGGGGGCTTCATTTCCCCTCCACTTT. The chain links TRBV7-6 to TRBJ1-6; 11 positions agree with TRBD1. The CDR3 length is 15 residues. With 5 bases clipped from V and 13 bases from J, the junction kept 10 bases outside the gene matches. Germline lookup yields CDR1 SGHVS and CDR2 FNYEAQ. The full variable domain, with the rest looked up from reference TRBV7-6 and TRBJ1-6, is GAGVSQSPRYKVTKRGQDVALRCDPISGHVSLYWYRQALGQGPEFLTYFNYEAQQDKSGLPNDRFSAERPEGSISTLTIQRTEQRDSAMYRCASSVGQGASFPLHFGNGTRLTVT.

The CDR3 here is CASSYSISGSEDTQYF. CDR3 DNA sequence: TGTGCCAGCAGTTACAGTATTAGCGGGAGTGAAGATACGCAGTATTTT. This chain links TRBV6-5 with TRBJ2-3; TRBD2 agrees at 9 bases. The length of the CDR3 is 16 residues. V shed 2 bases and J 5 bases; nucleotides not matched to a gene: 8. CDR1 and CDR2 (germline): MNHEY, SVGAGI.

This sequence joins TRBV4-1 and TRBJ2-1; TRBD2 aligns across 10 bases. Germline values: CDR1 MGHRA, CDR2 YSYEKL. Losses at the gene ends were 1 base for V and 10 bases for J; bases not matched to a gene: 13. This CDR3 spans 17 amino acids. The CDR3 protein is CASSQALLERGGREQFF. CDR3 in DNA: TGCGCCAGCAGCCAAGCCCTCCTTGAGCGGGGGGGCCGGGAGCAGTTCTTC.

The chain combines TRBV7-6 with TRBJ2-5; D gene ambiguous. CDR3 size: 13 residues. V was clipped by 3 bases and J by 5 bases, with 10 bases between them. In germline, CDR1 is SGHVS, CDR2 FNYEAQ. The CDR3 reads CASSLGPRETQYF. DNA of the CDR3: TGTGCCAGCAGCTTGGGCCCCCGGGAGACCCAGTACTTC.

V is TRBV28 and J is TRBJ1-2; 8 positions match TRBD1. J gave up 7 bases and V 5 bases, and 3 bases lay outside the gene matches. This CDR3 comprises 12 residues. CDR1 MDHEN and CDR2 SYDVKM come from the germline V gene. The CDR3 DNA is TGTGCCAGCAGTAGACAGGGGACTGGCTACACCTTC. Its protein product is CASSRQGTGYTF.

This chain links TRBV4-2 with TRBJ2-1; 9 nucleotides match TRBD2. V gave up 1 base and J gave up 3 bases; unmatched junction bases: 4. CDR3 size: 16 residues. Germline V CDR1 and CDR2: LGHNA, YNFKEQ. This chain's CDR3 is CASSQVAGEGYNEQFF. The CDR3 nucleotides are TGTGCCAGCAGCCAAGTAGCGGGAGAAGGCTACAATGAGCAGTTCTTC.

The chain recombines TRBV7-2 with TRBJ2-2, with a possible D match to TRBD2 (6 bases). Germline CDR1 is SGHTA and CDR2 is FQGNSA. V lost 2 bases to trimming and J lost 0 bases, with 10 bases between them. This CDR3 comprises 16 residues. CDR3 amino acids: CASSLNGGANTGELFF. The CDR3 DNA sequence: TGTGCCAGCAGCTTAAACGGCGGGGCGAACACCGGGGAGCTGTTTTTT.

The V and J genes are TRBV4-1 and TRBJ2-7, with a tentative D call TRBD1 (6 bases). The V and J ends lost 3 bases and 1 base respectively, with 10 bases between them. Germline V lookup: CDR1 MGHRA, CDR2 YSYEKL. This CDR3 comprises 14 residues. CDR3 region: CASSHWGQSYEQYF. The CDR3 nucleotides are TGCGCCAGCAGCCATTGGGGGCAGTCCTACGAGCAGTACTTC.

The genes are TRBV6-1 and TRBJ1-2, with 7 bases identical to TRBD1. The CDR3 spans 13 residues. V lost 6 bases, J lost 5 bases, and 6 bases stayed unmatched. Germline CDR1 reads MNHNS; CDR2 reads SASEGT. The CDR3 DNA sequence: TGTGCCAGCAGCCTTGACAGGGAGTATGGCTACACCTTC. It is translated as CASSLDREYGYTF.

The CDR3 DNA follows: TGTGCCAGCAGCTTAGCGCGTGGGAGGCCGAACAATGAGCAGTTCTTC. Translated, it gives CASSLARGRPNNEQFF. V gene TRBV7-9 combines with J gene TRBJ2-1; D might be TRBD2 (6 bases). From germline, CDR1 is SEHNR and CDR2 FQNEAQ (reference sequence). V gave up 0 bases and J gave up 5 bases, with 14 bases separating them. This CDR3 is 16 amino acids long.

The V gene is TRBV6-5, the J gene TRBJ1-3; perhaps TRBD1 as D (5 bases). This CDR3 region has 13 residues. The germline CDR1 and CDR2 sequences are MNHEY and SVGAGI. Deletions cut 6 bases from V and 7 bases from J, with 13 bases between. The CDR3 sequence: CASRGPAGNTIYF. The CDR3 DNA reads TGTGCCAGCAGAGGGCCGGCAGGGAACACCATATATTTT.

The chain has TRBV27 and TRBJ2-2; D is unclear. Trimming stripped 3 bases from V and 6 bases from J, with 8 bases between. The CDR3 contains 13 residues. CDR1 is MNHEY, CDR2 SMNVEV, per germline (reference sequence). As DNA, the CDR3 is TGTGCCAGCAGTTTGTCTCCCCCCGGGGAGCTGTTTTTT. It translates to CASSLSPPGELFF.

V and J are TRBV19 and TRBJ2-7; 7 nucleotides match TRBD1. Germline trimming cut 4 bases from V and 5 bases from J; bases unmatched to any gene: 5. The CDR3 spans 13 residues. Germline lookup yields CDR1 LNHDA and CDR2 SQIVND (reference sequence). The CDR3 spells CASSRGQWDEQYV. As DNA, the CDR3 is TGTGCCAGTAGTAGGGGACAGTGGGACGAGCAGTACGTC.

This clone has just a few counts. The rearrangement uses TRBV27 and TRBJ1-6; 9 nucleotides line up with TRBD1. J gave up 7 bases and V 5 bases, and 9 bases lay outside the gene matches. The CDR3 runs 16 residues. Germline V CDR1 and CDR2: MNHEY, SMNVEV (reference sequence). CDR3 sequence (DNA): TGTGCCAGCAGTGATCAACAGGGGGCGAGGAATTCACCCCTCCACTTT. This codes for CASSDQQGARNSPLHF.

The V and J genes are TRBV6-4 and TRBJ2-5; the match to TRBD1 covers 7 bases. The J call is uncertain, as TRBJ2-7 better fits the DNA end. Germline CDR1 MRHNA, CDR2 SNTAGT. The CDR3 loop spans 17 amino acids. The CDR3 reads CASSPDIRGQGSYEQYF. The DNA for the CDR3 is TGTGCCAGCAGTCCAGATATAAGGGGGCAGGGGAGCTACGAGCAGTACTTC.

The gene calls are TRBV28 and TRBJ2-5; TRBD1 matches 8 bases. The length of the CDR3 is 16 residues. Per the germline V gene, CDR1 is MDHEN and CDR2 is SYDVKM. Germline trimming cut 5 bases from V and 2 bases from J; bases unmatched to any gene: 10. CDR3 nucleotides: TGTGCCAGCAGTCTCCCCCCAGGGACAGGACAAGAGACCCAGTACTTC. It specifies CASSLPPGTGQETQYF.

Comments on this clone: One junction end does not reproduce the germline sequence, and a read error may be involved. This rearrangement joins TRBV6-5 to TRBJ2-7; no definite D call. Germline V gene data show CDR1 as MNHEY and CDR2 as SVGAGI. The CDR3 runs 11 residues. For the CDR3, the DNA is TGTGCCAGCAGTTACTCCTCCGAGCAGTACTTC. Residues: CASSYSSEQYF.